These 29 T cell receptor delta chains were all obtained from the same sample, sequenced in a study of gamma-delta chains in newborns, infants, children. TCRdb reanalysed the reads via CATT. The sample includes about 8,500 delta-chain clones, about 3.2% of them seen just once. The specimen was blood. The receptors here all came from a child who was a newborn, infant or young child, either healthy, febrile or measles-vaccinated (not recorded which).

The V call is TRDV2, the J call TRDJ2, with 7 positions matching TRDD3. CDR1 GEAIGNYY and CDR2 EKD come from the germline V gene. With V trimmed by 2 bases and J by 5 bases, 7 bases remained unmatched. The CDR3 extends over 15 amino acids. The CDR3 reads CACDKMGDSTAQLFF. The CDR3 DNA reads TGTGCCTGTGACAAAATGGGGGACTCAACAGCACAACTCTTCTTT.

A word on this clone: A read error likely explains why the TCRdb protein, taken from a much larger clone, differs from this DNA's translation at residue 3; the protein shown is translated from the DNA. This sequence joins TRDV2 and TRDJ2, with 8 bases aligning to TRDD3. This CDR3 has 14 amino acids. The germline CDR1 and CDR2 sequences are GEAIGNYY and EKD. This CDR3 is CARDTGDTTAQLFF. The CDR3 nucleotides are TGTGCCCGTGACACAGGGGATACGACAGCACAACTCTTCTTT.

V gene TRDV2 combines with J gene TRDJ3; weak D call: TRDD3 (6 bases). The CDR3 runs 18 residues. CDR1 GEAIGNYY and CDR2 EKD come from the germline V gene. V lost 3 bases and J lost 2, with 16 bases in between. This CDR3 reads CACDPLGAETWDTRQMFF. For the CDR3, the DNA is TGTGCCTGTGACCCTTTGGGGGCTGAAACCTGGGACACCCGACAGATGTTTTTC.

Regarding this clone: This clone may be a read error of a much larger clone one base away. This chain connects TRDV2 to TRDJ3, with TRDD3 as a possible D gene (5 bases). Here the J gene came from matching the DNA to germline, since TCRdb omits it. The V end was cut by 2 bases, the J end by 0 bases, with 19 bases between. This CDR3 region has 20 residues. CDR1 and CDR2 from the germline V gene are GEAIGNYY and EKD. The CDR3 reads CACDMAGGATRSWDTRQMFF. The CDR3 coding sequence is TGTGCCTGTGACATGGCGGGGGGGGCCACCCGCTCCTGGGACACCCGACAGATGTTTTTC.

This clone is medium-sized (0.01 to 0.1%) by share. The chain links TRDV1 to TRDJ1, with D unclear. The CDR3 runs to 11 residues. Germline-derived CDR1 and CDR2 are TSWWSYY and QGS. V was clipped by 3 bases and J by 8 bases, with 7 bases between them. The CDR3 bases are TGTGCTCTTGGGGAGGTGGGCAAACTCATCTTT. Its protein is CALGEVGKLIF.

In the case of this clone: The TCRdb record carries a much larger clone's protein, which differs from this DNA's translation at residue 16; a read error is the likely cause, and the protein listed here is the DNA translation. J is TRDJ3 and V is TRDV2; 10 positions match TRDD3. CDR3 length: 18 residues. Germline assignment: CDR1 GEAIGNYY and CDR2 EKD. The CDR3 DNA reads TGTGCCTGTGACACCCTGGGGGATAACCCCTGGGACACCCGACAGACGTTTTTC. This translates into CACDTLGDNPWDTRQTFF.

The gene calls are TRDV2 and TRDJ3; 7 nucleotides align to TRDD3. This CDR3 spans 17 amino acids. Germline lookup yields CDR1 GEAIGNYY and CDR2 EKD. J was trimmed by 0 bases and V by 3 bases; bases with no gene match: 4. The CDR3 spells CACDDTGASWDTRQMFF. DNA of the CDR3: TGTGCCTGTGACGATACTGGGGCCTCCTGGGACACCCGACAGATGTTTTTC.

Comment on this clone: This may be a read error: a much more frequent sequence differs by one nucleotide. The gene calls are TRDV2 and TRDJ3, with D maybe TRDD3 (6 bases). In the absence of a J gene in TCRdb, the DNA was matched to germline to assign it here. The CDR3 runs 20 residues. The germline CDR1 and CDR2 sequences are GEAIGNYY and EKD. Trimming pared 3 bases from V and 0 bases from J, leaving 20 bases between. The CDR3 region has the DNA TGTGCCTGTGACCCGTTGAGGGATATGACTAGCTCCTGGGACACCCGACAGATGTTTTTC. It yields the protein CACDPLRDMTSSWDTRQMFF.

This clone is medium-sized by share. The chain links TRDV2 to TRDJ1; TRDD3 matches 13 bases. Trimming at V came to 3 bases and at J to 0 bases, leaving 6 bases not matched to a gene. CDR1 is GEAIGNYY and CDR2 is EKD in the germline V gene. This CDR3 has 17 amino acids. In nucleotides, the CDR3 is TGTGCCTGTGACTCCCTACTGGGGGATACGGACACCGATAAACTCATCTTT. Protein product: CACDSLLGDTDTDKLIF.

This clone turned up a few times. Since a far larger clone is one base different, this is likely a read error. The sample carries other DNA sequences with the same CDR3. This rearrangement joins TRDV2 to TRDJ3; weak D call: TRDD3 (5 bases). Germline V gives CDR1 GEAIGNYY, CDR2 EKD. This CDR3 comprises 18 residues. The germline V and J ends were trimmed by 0 bases and 0 bases, with 11 bases remaining between them. In DNA, the CDR3 is TGTGCCTGTGACACCGCTGGAGGATACTCCTGGGACACCCGACAGATGTTTTTC. This encodes CACDTAGGYSWDTRQMFF.

This clone is medium-sized by share. The sample has other DNA sequences that encode this CDR3 too. The chain carries TRDV2 and TRDJ1; the match to TRDD3 covers 7 bases. Germline V gene sequence: CDR1 GEAIGNYY, CDR2 EKD. V shed 1 base, J shed 10 bases, and the junction held 20 bases outside the gene matches. The CDR3 runs to 17 residues. The CDR3 DNA follows: TGTGCCTGTGACACTGGGGGACTCCGAGAGAAGGATCGGGGACTCATCTTT. Amino acid sequence: CACDTGGLREKDRGLIF.

By its share, this clone is medium-sized. The same CDR3 also results from other DNA sequences found in this sample. The CDR3: CACDTGGYFSSWDTRQMFF. CDR3 bases: TGTGCCTGTGACACTGGGGGATACTTCAGCTCCTGGGACACCCGACAGATGTTTTTC. The chain uses TRDV2 and TRDJ3; 10 bases align to TRDD3. The V gene's germline CDR1 is GEAIGNYY and CDR2 EKD. The CDR3 consists of 19 residues. Trimming removed 1 base from V and 0 bases from J; junction bases left unmatched: 5.

This clone was seen a few times. This chain joins TRDV2 and TRDJ3, with 10 bases aligning to TRDD3. Germline loops: CDR1 GEAIGNYY, CDR2 EKD. The CDR3 is made up of 21 amino acids. J lost 0 bases, V lost 0 bases, and 10 bases had no gene match. CDR3 nucleotide sequence: TGTGCCTGTGACACCGTACTGGGGGATTCCGAGAGCTCCTGGGACACCCGACAGATGTTTTTC. It is translated as CACDTVLGDSESSWDTRQMFF.

This clone rates as medium-sized (0.01 to 0.1%). The sample holds other DNA sequences that translate to the same CDR3. The rearrangement joins TRDV2 to TRDJ3; 8 bases are a match to TRDD3. Germline assignment: CDR1 GEAIGNYY and CDR2 EKD. V lost 1 base, J lost 0 bases, and 4 bases stayed unmatched. The CDR3 is 18 residues long. The CDR3: CACDTVTGGSWDTRQMFF. Written as DNA, the CDR3 is TGTGCCTGTGACACGGTTACTGGGGGCTCCTGGGACACCCGACAGATGTTTTTC.

Note on this clone: The protein held in TCRdb is that of a much larger clone and does not match this DNA's translation at residue 14, likely because of a read error; the protein shown is translated from the DNA. The chain recombines TRDV2 with TRDJ2; a weak D match, TRDD3 (6 bases). This CDR3 has 18 residues. The germline gives CDR1 GEAIGNYY, CDR2 EKD. The CDR3 here is CACDEIPPGGALTTQLFF. DNA for the CDR3: TGTGCCTGTGACGAGATCCCTCCAGGGGGAGCTTTGACAACACAACTCTTCTTT.

On this clone: This likely reflects a read error, since a far larger clone is one base away. The sample contains more than one DNA sequence encoding this CDR3. The chain links TRDV2 to TRDJ3; 9 bases are shared with TRDD3. The V and J ends lost 0 bases and 0 bases, in that order; junction bases with no gene match: 5. This CDR3 has 19 residues. Per germline, CDR1 GEAIGNYY and CDR2 EKD. The CDR3 protein is CACDTVGIRSSWDTRQMFF. The CDR3 DNA sequence: TGTGCCTGTGACACCGTGGGGATACGGAGCTCCTGGGACACCCGACAGATGTTTTTC.

This clone was seen a few times. Given a much more abundant clone one base away, this may be a read error. Other DNA variants within this sample encode the same CDR3. The chain joins TRDV2 to TRDJ3; a possible D gene is TRDD3 (5 bases). The CDR3 runs 18 residues. Germline assignment: CDR1 GEAIGNYY and CDR2 EKD. CDR3 bases: TGTGCCTGTGACGGGATGGACCCCAGCTCCTGGGACACCCGACAGATGTTCTTC. Translated, it gives CACDGMDPSSWDTRQMFF.

Relative to its sample, this clone is medium-sized. The same CDR3 arises from other DNA sequences in this sample as well. The J gene is TRDJ3, the V gene TRDV2, with 8 bases fitting TRDD3. J was trimmed by 0 bases and V by 0 bases; bases with no gene match: 6. The V gene's germline CDR1 is GEAIGNYY and CDR2 EKD. CDR3 length: 19 amino acids. This CDR3 reads CACDTGGGFNSWDTRQMFF. For the CDR3, the DNA is TGTGCCTGTGACACCGGTGGGGGATTCAACTCCTGGGACACCCGACAGATGTTTTTC.

On this clone: This DNA translates differently at residue 13 from the TCRdb protein, which is that of a much larger clone; a read error is likely, and the protein shown is the DNA's own translation. Additional DNA sequences in this sample encode the identical CDR3. The CDR3 nucleotides are TGTGCCTGTGACACTGGGGGATACAGCTCCTGGGACGCCCGACAGATGTTTTTC. It yields the protein CACDTGGYSSWDARQMFF. The chain uses TRDV2 and TRDJ3; 10 bases line up with TRDD3. CDR1 and CDR2 (germline): GEAIGNYY, EKD. The CDR3 contains 18 residues.

Worth noting for this clone: A read error is likely here: a far larger clone is one base away. At the DNA level, this CDR3 is encoded by other sequences in the same sample as well. V is TRDV2 and J is TRDJ2; 13 nucleotides match TRDD3. Germline CDR1 is GEAIGNYY and CDR2 is EKD. CDR3 size: 15 residues. The CDR3: CACDVLGDTTAQLFF. The CDR3 nucleotides are TGTGCCTGTGACGTACTGGGGGATACGACAGCGCAACTCTTCTTT.

This clone was seen only a few times. A much larger clone differs by one base, so this may be a read error. This chain connects TRDV2 to TRDJ1; 8 nucleotides align to TRDD3. CDR1 and CDR2 (germline): GEAIGNYY, EKD. The CDR3 covers 14 residues. The CDR3 DNA follows: TGTGCCTGTGAGCACCTGGGGGACACCGATAGACTCATCTTT. Translated: CACEHLGDTDRLIF.

This clone was detected ten times or more. The chain has TRDV2 and TRDJ3; 9 bases agree with TRDD3. The CDR3 runs 19 residues. The J segment lost 0 bases and the V segment lost 7 bases, leaving 12 bases of the junction unmatched. Germline CDR1 reads GEAIGNYY; CDR2 reads EKD. The CDR3 bases are TGTGCCTGCGTTTCCTGGGGGATCCCCAGCTCCTGGGACACCCGACAGATGTTTTTC. Its translation: CACVSWGIPSSWDTRQMFF.

This clone was picked up a small number of times. The chain is built from TRDV2 and TRDJ3, with 8 bases fitting TRDD3. Trimming took 2 bases from V and 2 from J; bases not matched to a gene: 7. CDR1 and CDR2 (germline): GEAIGNYY, EKD. This CDR3 region has 18 residues. In DNA, the CDR3 is TGTGCCTGTGACAAGGTGGGGGATCAAGCCTGGGACACCCGACAGATGTTTTTC. It translates to CACDKVGDQAWDTRQMFF.

As concerns this clone: A much more abundant neighbour one base away suggests this may be a read error. Different DNA sequences within this sample yield the same CDR3. V is TRDV2 and J is TRDJ2, with TRDD3 matching over 12 bases. CDR1 and CDR2 from the germline V gene are GEAIGNYY and EKD. The CDR3 extends over 15 amino acids. The DNA of the CDR3 is TGTGCCTGCGACATACTGGGGGATACTACAGCACAACTCTTCTTT. This gives the protein CACDILGDTTAQLFF.

V gene TRDV2 combines with J gene TRDJ2, with 9 bases fitting TRDD3. The CDR3 has 15 amino acids. Per germline, CDR1 GEAIGNYY and CDR2 EKD. The V gene end was trimmed by 3 bases and the J gene end by 2 bases; junction bases not matched to a gene: 3. The CDR3 spells CACDPTGGLTAQLFF. The DNA for the CDR3 is TGTGCCTGTGACCCTACTGGGGGATTGACAGCACAACTCTTCTTT.

This clone is medium-sized in the sample. The sample has other DNA sequences that encode this CDR3 too. This sequence joins TRDV2 and TRDJ3, with TRDD3 matching over 10 bases. From germline, CDR1 is GEAIGNYY and CDR2 EKD. Trimming took 2 bases from V and 5 from J; bases not matched to a gene: 8. This CDR3 has 18 residues. The chain's CDR3 is CACDILGDVPGDTRQMFF. The CDR3 DNA reads TGTGCCTGTGACATACTGGGGGATGTACCCGGGGACACCCGACAGATGTTTTTC.

On this clone itself: A read error may be the cause here, since a much bigger clone is one base away. Different DNA sequences within this sample yield the same CDR3. This chain joins TRDV2 and TRDJ3, with 8 bases that match TRDD3. Germline V gene sequence: CDR1 GEAIGNYY, CDR2 EKD. Losses at the gene ends were 0 bases for V and 0 bases for J; bases not matched to a gene: 6. This CDR3 contains 19 residues. The CDR3 loop is CACDTVLGVRSWDTRQMFF. For the CDR3, the DNA is TGTGCCTGTGACACCGTACTGGGGGTACGCTCCTGGGACACCCGACAGATGTTTTTC.

This clone occurred a few times. The identical CDR3 is also encoded by other nucleotide sequences in the sample. The CDR3 loop is CACDTGGYFSSWDTRQMFF. CDR3 nucleotides: TGTGCCTGTGATACTGGGGGATACTTCAGCTCCTGGGACACCCGACAGATGTTTTTC. The chain employs TRDV2 and TRDJ3; 12 bases align to TRDD3. The CDR3 has 19 residues. Germline values: CDR1 GEAIGNYY, CDR2 EKD. Trimming took 4 bases from V and 0 from J; bases not matched to a gene: 6.

V is TRDV2 and J is TRDJ1; 10 nucleotides align to TRDD3. The J gene, missing from TCRdb, was assigned here through DNA to germline matching. This CDR3 region has 17 residues. Germline V gene sequence: CDR1 GEAIGNYY, CDR2 EKD. The ends lost 1 base at V and 0 bases at J; junction bases unmatched: 7. The CDR3 coding sequence is TGTGCCTGTGACACTTTAACCACTGGGGGATACACCGATAAACTCATCTTT. Its translation: CACDTLTTGGYTDKLIF.